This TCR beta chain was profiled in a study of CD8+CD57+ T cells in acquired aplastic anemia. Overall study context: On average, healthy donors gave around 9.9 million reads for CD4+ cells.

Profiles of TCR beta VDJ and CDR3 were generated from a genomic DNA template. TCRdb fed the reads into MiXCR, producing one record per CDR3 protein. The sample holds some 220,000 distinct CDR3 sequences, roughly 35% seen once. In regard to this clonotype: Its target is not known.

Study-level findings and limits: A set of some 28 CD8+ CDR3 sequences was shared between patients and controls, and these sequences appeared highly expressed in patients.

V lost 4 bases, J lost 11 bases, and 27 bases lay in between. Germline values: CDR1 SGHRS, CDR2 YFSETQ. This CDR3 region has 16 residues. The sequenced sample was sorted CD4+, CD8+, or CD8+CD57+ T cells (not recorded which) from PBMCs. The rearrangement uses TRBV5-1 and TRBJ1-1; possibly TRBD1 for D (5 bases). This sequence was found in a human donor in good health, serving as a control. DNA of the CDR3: TGCGCCAGCAGCCTGCCCGAGCCGGGACCCCCAGTCCGTGCTTTCTTT. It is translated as CASSLPEPGPPVRAFF.